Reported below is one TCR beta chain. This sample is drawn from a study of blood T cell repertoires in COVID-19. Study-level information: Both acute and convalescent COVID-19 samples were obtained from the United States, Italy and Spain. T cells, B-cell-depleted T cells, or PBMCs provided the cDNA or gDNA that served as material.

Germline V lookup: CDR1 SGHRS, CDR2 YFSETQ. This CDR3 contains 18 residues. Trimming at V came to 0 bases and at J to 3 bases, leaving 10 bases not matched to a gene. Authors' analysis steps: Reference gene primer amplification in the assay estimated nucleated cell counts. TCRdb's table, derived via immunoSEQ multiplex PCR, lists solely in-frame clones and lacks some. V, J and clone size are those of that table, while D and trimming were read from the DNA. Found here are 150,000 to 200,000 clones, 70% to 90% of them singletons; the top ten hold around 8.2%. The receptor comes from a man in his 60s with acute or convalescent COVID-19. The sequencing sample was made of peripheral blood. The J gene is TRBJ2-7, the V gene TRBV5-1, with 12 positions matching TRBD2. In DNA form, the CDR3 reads TGCGCCAGCAGCTTGGGGGCTAGCGGGAGGGCCACAAACTACGAGCAGTACTTC. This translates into CASSLGASGRATNYEQYF.